This record covers a single T cell receptor (beta chain). Its antigen is undetermined. The sample is drawn from a study of CD8 T cells in ankylosing spondylitis. TCRdb re-called the 5' RACE reads through MiXCR, storing one row per CDR3 protein. The sample includes hundreds of thousands of distinct CDR3 sequences, 20% to 30% of them seen just once. Study-wide findings and caveats: Significantly higher representation of disease-linked clones was reported for matched ankylosing spondylitis synovial fluid. What appeared characteristic of ankylosing spondylitis blood was a TCR beta motif of several highly homologous variants.

CDR1 and CDR2 from the germline V gene are SGHRS and YFSETQ. Trimming took 2 bases from V and 6 from J, leaving 12 bases between them. The CDR3 is made up of 14 amino acids. The sequenced sample was blood, either unsorted or a sorted T cell fraction (not recorded which). The chain links TRBV5-1 to TRBJ1-5; the D is unclear. This clonotype originated in a male donor with ankylosing spondylitis. For the CDR3, the DNA is TGCGCCAGCAGCTTAGGGCCGGAGGCTCAGCCCCAGCATTTT. Residues: CASSLGPEAQPQHF.